This T cell receptor beta chain emerged from a study of T cell responses to AZD1222 COVID-19 vaccine. TCRdb's table, derived via immunoSEQ multiplex PCR, lists solely in-frame clones and lacks some. The data contain 200,000 to 250,000 clones, about 93% of them singletons. Remarks on this clone: The identical CDR3 is also encoded by other nucleotide sequences in the sample.

The material was peripheral blood, obtained on day 0 of MenACWY control vaccination. The source of this sequence is an adult in good health.

As DNA, the CDR3 is TGTGCCAGCAGTTTAGGGGGGGCCGGTGGCTACACCTTC. As protein: CASSLGGAGGYTF. The chain combines TRBV12-3 or TRBV12-4 with TRBJ1-2, with D maybe TRBD1 (6 bases). Trimming stripped 1 base from V and 7 bases from J, with 10 bases between. The CDR3 covers 13 residues.